These 15 T cell receptor beta chains were sequenced from one sample in a study of blood T cell repertoires in COVID-19. Assay: immunoSEQ multiplex PCR; the TCRdb copy retains only in-frame clones and omits some. The sample lists roughly 250,000 clones; roughly 91% were seen once. Sequencing used peripheral blood. These receptors originate from a woman in her 40s who had recovered from COVID-19.

The sample holds a few counts of this clone. The chain carries TRBV11-3 and TRBJ2-2; no clear D gene. This CDR3 is built from 13 residues. V was trimmed by 3 bases and J by 1 base, leaving 3 bases between them. The germline V gene has CDR1 SGHNT and CDR2 YENEEA. CDR3 nucleotides: TGTGCCAGCAGCTTCCAGAACACCGGGGAGCTGTTTTTT. It yields the protein CASSFQNTGELFF.

The rearrangement joins TRBV5-6 to TRBJ2-5, with a tentative D call TRBD2 (5 bases). V gave up 0 bases and J gave up 5 bases, with 17 bases separating them. CDR1 SGHDT and CDR2 YYEEEE come from the germline V gene. The CDR3 spans 16 residues. CDR3 amino acids: CASSLARPGSGETQYF. The CDR3 DNA reads TGTGCCAGCAGCTTGGCTCGTCCGGGGTCGGGGGAGACCCAGTACTTC.

V usage is TRBV5-1 and J usage is TRBJ1-1, with D tentatively TRBD1 (6 bases). From germline, CDR1 is SGHRS and CDR2 YFSETQ. V gave up 4 bases and J gave up 1 base, with 14 bases separating them. The CDR3 spans 15 residues. The CDR3: CASSLGQLGNTEAFF. The DNA of the CDR3 is TGCGCCAGCAGCCTAGGACAGCTGGGGAACACTGAAGCTTTCTTT.

The table lists this clone with a few counts. The chain employs TRBV19 and TRBJ1-5, with unresolved D. V was clipped by 6 bases and J by 7 bases, with 16 bases between them. This CDR3 has 14 residues. Germline V gives CDR1 LNHDA, CDR2 SQIVND (reference sequence). CDR3: CASSQEAVRQPQHF. The CDR3 DNA reads as TGTGCCAGTAGCCAAGAGGCGGTGAGGCAGCCCCAGCATTTT.

This clone appeared a few times. The CDR3 DNA reads as TGTGCGGGGGGGGACCACTCCCGAGATCAGCCCCAGCATTTT. Translating gives CAGGDHSRDQPQHF. The chain is built from TRBV19 and TRBJ1-5; D is possibly TRBD1 (5 bases). This CDR3 has 14 amino acids. Germline CDR1 and CDR2: LNHDA and SQIVND (reference sequence).

This clone has only a few counts. This chain connects TRBV2 to TRBJ2-1; the D is unclear. Germline V gene lookup returns CDR1 SNHLY and CDR2 FYNNEI. The ends were cut back, 1 base at V and 6 bases at J, with 7 bases in the middle. The CDR3 has 13 amino acids. CDR3: CASSEDEANEQFF. DNA of the CDR3: TGTGCCAGCAGTGAAGATGAGGCCAATGAGCAGTTCTTC.

The rearrangement joins TRBV5-1 to TRBJ2-4; D is perhaps TRBD2 (5 bases). Trimming cost V 3 bases and J 10 bases, with 17 bases left between them. Germline lookup yields CDR1 SGHRS and CDR2 YFSETQ. The CDR3 loop spans 14 amino acids. CDR3 sequence reads: CASSSGELREIQYF. For the CDR3, the DNA is TGCGCCAGCAGCTCCGGGGAGCTGAGGGAAATTCAGTACTTC.

The chain recombines TRBV7-3 with TRBJ2-7, with TRBD2 as a possible D gene (5 bases). The germline gives CDR1 SGHTA, CDR2 FQGTGA. The CDR3 is 12 residues long. With 2 bases removed from V and 7 bases from J, the gap between germline ends came to 9 bases. CDR3 sequence reads: CASSLPPGEQYF. Here the CDR3 DNA reads TGTGCCAGCAGCTTACCCCCGGGGGAGCAGTACTTC.

The CDR3 protein is CASRRGAVGNQPQHF. The CDR3 region has the DNA TGTGCCAGCAGGCGGGGGGCTGTGGGCAATCAGCCCCAGCATTTT. V is TRBV6-1 and J is TRBJ1-5, with a tentative D call TRBD1 (6 bases). CDR1 and CDR2 from the germline V gene are MNHNS and SASEGT. The ends were cut back, 6 bases at V and 2 bases at J, with 14 bases in the middle. This CDR3 contains 15 residues.

The J gene is TRBJ1-4, the V gene TRBV30; D call uncertain. The CDR3 loop spans 13 amino acids. Germline assignment: CDR1 GTSNPN and CDR2 SVGIG (reference sequence). Trimming took off 8 bases at V and 4 bases at J, with 14 bases between the two ends. CDR3 nucleotide sequence: TGTGCCACCAGTCGGGGTATTAATGAAAAACTGTTTTTT. This encodes CATSRGINEKLFF.

The chain has TRBV5-6 and TRBJ1-5; tentative D call: TRBD1 (5 bases). Trimming pared 2 bases from V and 7 bases from J, leaving 13 bases between. The CDR3 contains 14 residues. Germline CDR1 reads SGHDT; CDR2 reads YYEEEE. CDR3 sequence: CASSFGRGRQPQHF. CDR3 nucleotides: TGTGCCAGCAGCTTCGGTAGGGGTCGCCAGCCCCAGCATTTT. Full variable domain (remainder filled in from reference TRBV5-6 and TRBJ1-5): DAGVTQSPTHLIKTRGQQVTLRCSPKSGHDTVSWYQQALGQGPQFIFQYYEEEERQRGNFPDRFSGHQFPNYSSELNVNALLLGDSALYLCASSFGRGRQPQHFGDGTRLSIL.

CDR3 sequence: CASSLAEGRTDTQYF. The DNA for the CDR3 is TGTGCCAGCAGCTTAGCGGAGGGGCGCACAGATACGCAGTATTTT. The chain is built from TRBV7-9 and TRBJ2-3; perhaps TRBD2 as D (6 bases). Germline CDR1 reads SEHNR; CDR2 reads FQNEAQ (reference sequence). V lost 0 bases, J lost 1 base, and 8 bases lay in between. CDR3 length: 15 residues. The full variable domain, in which reference TRBV7-9 and TRBJ2-3 provide the parts outside the CDR3, is DTGVSQNPRHKITKRGQNVTFRCDPISEHNRLYWYRQTLGQGPEFLTYFQNEAQLEKSRLLSDRFSAERPKGSFSTLEIQRTEQGDSAMYLCASSLAEGRTDTQYFGPGTRLTVL.

This clone was counted a few times. The CDR3 region is CASSRTRVDNSPLHF. In nucleotides, the CDR3 is TGTGCCAGCAGTCGTACCCGGGTTGATAATTCACCCCTCCACTTT. The rearrangement links TRBV6-5 to TRBJ1-6, with unresolved D. V shed 5 bases and J shed 5 bases, with 13 bases lying between them. The germline V gene has CDR1 MNHEY and CDR2 SVGAGI. The CDR3 is 15 amino acids.

The chain employs TRBV4-1 and TRBJ1-4, with 11 bases aligning to TRBD1. Looked up from germline, CDR1 is MGHRA and CDR2 is YSYEKL. This CDR3 contains 16 residues. Germline trimming cut 5 bases from V and 2 bases from J; bases unmatched to any gene: 4. CDR3 nucleotides: TGCGCCAGCAGCATCCGGACAGGGGGCACTAATGAAAAACTGTTTTTT. Protein: CASSIRTGGTNEKLFF.

This clone was observed once. V and J are TRBV7-2 and TRBJ1-4; D is possibly TRBD1 (6 bases). Germline V gene sequence: CDR1 SGHTA, CDR2 FQGNSA. The V end was cut by 5 bases, the J end by 5 bases, with 15 bases between. CDR3 size: 15 residues. The CDR3 region has the DNA TGTGCCAGCAGCCCTAGACAGGCCCCCAATGAAAAACTGTTTTTT. This gives the protein CASSPRQAPNEKLFF.